This T cell receptor (beta chain) was sequenced during a study of somatic mutations in cytotoxic T cells in rheumatoid arthritis. The assay was immunoSEQ multiplex PCR, and TCRdb's table has in-frame clones only and misses some. This table holds over 6,500 clones, roughly 70% found once. Per the germline V gene, CDR1 is MRHNA and CDR2 is SNTAGT. Trimming pared 3 bases from V and 1 base from J, leaving 6 bases between. The CDR3 consists of 13 residues. The sequenced material came from CD8+ T cells sorted from blood. This receptor was identified in a man aged 35 to 55 in good health. The chain uses TRBV6-4 and TRBJ1-1; a possible D gene is TRBD1 (6 bases). CDR3 sequence reads: CASSEGANTEAFF. The CDR3 DNA reads TGTGCCAGCAGTGAGGGGGCGAACACTGAAGCTTTCTTT.